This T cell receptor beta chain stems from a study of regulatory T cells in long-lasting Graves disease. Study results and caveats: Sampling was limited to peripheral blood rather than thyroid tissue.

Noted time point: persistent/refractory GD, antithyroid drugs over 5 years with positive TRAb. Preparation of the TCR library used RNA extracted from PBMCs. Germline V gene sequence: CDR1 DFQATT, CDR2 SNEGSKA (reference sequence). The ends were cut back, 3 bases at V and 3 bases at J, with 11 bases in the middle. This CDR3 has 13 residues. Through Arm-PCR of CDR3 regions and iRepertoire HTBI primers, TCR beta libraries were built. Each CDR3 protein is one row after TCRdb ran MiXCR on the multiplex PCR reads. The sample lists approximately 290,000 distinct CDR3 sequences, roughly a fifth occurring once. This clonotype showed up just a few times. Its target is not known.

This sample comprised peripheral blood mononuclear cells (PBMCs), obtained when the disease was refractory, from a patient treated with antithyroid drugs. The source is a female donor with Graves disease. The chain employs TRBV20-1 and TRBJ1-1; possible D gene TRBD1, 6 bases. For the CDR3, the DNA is TGCAGTGCTAGCGGGACACTTGACACTGAAGCTTTCTTT. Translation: CSASGTLDTEAFF.